Below, 15 T cell receptor beta chains from the same sample are listed, as sequenced in a study of post-analysis software for immune sequencing data. Antigens of these TCRs are unknown. The TCR beta cDNA libraries contained unique molecular identifiers. TCRdb itself ran the PCR reads through MiXCR, one entry per CDR3 protein. The sample has roughly 600,000 distinct CDR3 sequences, 44% seen once; the top ten hold roughly 1.8%. Study-wide points: TRBV5-6, TRBV5-1 and TRBV20-1 belonged to a set of five TRBV segments that were more frequent in patients than controls.

Material: blood. These receptor sequences come from a girl aged 10-17 years with multiple sclerosis.

This clonotype was found a few times. The V call is TRBV5-1, the J call TRBJ2-2; 7 nucleotides line up with TRBD1. Germline V gene lookup returns CDR1 SGHRS and CDR2 YFSETQ. The V and J ends lost 1 base and 3 bases, in that order; junction bases with no gene match: 3. The CDR3 is 15 residues long. The CDR3, as DNA: TGCGCCAGCAGCTTGAGTGGGACAGACACCGGGGAGCTGTTTTTT. It translates to CASSLSGTDTGELFF.

This clonotype came up a few times. The chain uses TRBV3-1 and TRBJ1-5, with 7 bases identical to TRBD1. Per the germline V gene, CDR1 is LGHDT and CDR2 is YNNKEL (reference sequence). The CDR3 has 14 amino acids. Trimming removed 6 bases from V and 7 bases from J; junction bases left unmatched: 9. DNA of the CDR3: TGTGCCAGCAGTCCAAGGGGAGGGGGCCAGCCCCAGCATTTT. It codes for CASSPRGGGQPQHF. Combining the CDR3 with reference TRBV3-1 and TRBJ1-5 gives the whole variable domain DTAVSQTPKYLVTQMGNDKSIKCEQNLGHDTMYWYKQDSKKFLKIMFSYNNKELIINETVPNRFSPKSPDKAHLNLHINSLELGDSAVYFCASSPRGGGQPQHFGDGTRLSIL.

The chain is built from TRBV6-5 and TRBJ2-3; D is uncertain. The CDR3 sequence is 13 residues long. From germline, CDR1 is MNHEY and CDR2 SVGAGI. The V and J ends lost 5 bases and 10 bases respectively, with 16 bases between them. This chain's CDR3 is CASSGAGFFPQYF. The CDR3 DNA reads TGTGCCAGCAGTGGTGCCGGGTTTTTCCCGCAGTATTTT.

This clonotype was picked up a small number of times. The J gene is TRBJ2-1, the V gene TRBV7-3; D is ambiguous. Between the trimmed V and J ends, which lost 5 bases and 11 bases, there was a span of 19 bases. Germline CDR1 reads SGHTA; CDR2 reads FQGTGA. CDR3 size: 14 residues. CDR3 sequence: CASSLGTRSEKQFF. The CDR3 region has the DNA TGTGCCAGCAGCCTCGGTACCCGCTCGGAGAAGCAGTTCTTC.

The chain is built from TRBV11-1 and TRBJ2-1; D is perhaps TRBD2 (6 bases). Trimming stripped 0 bases from V and 4 bases from J, with 19 bases between. CDR3 size: 18 residues. Germline V CDR1 and CDR2: SGHAT, FQDESV (reference sequence). The CDR3 DNA sequence: TGTGCCAGCAGCTTAGCCCGGGCGTGGCGGGAAGCTTACAATGAGCAGTTCTTC. Translated, it gives CASSLARAWREAYNEQFF.

The V gene is TRBV6-6, the J gene TRBJ2-1, with TRBD2 as a possible D gene (6 bases). There are 15 residues in the CDR3. CDR1 and CDR2 from the germline V gene are MNHNY and SVGAGI (reference sequence). V was cut by 0 bases and J by 9 bases, with 15 bases left in between. CDR3 DNA: TGTGCCAGCAGTTACTCATCCGGGCAGGGAGGTGAGCAGTTCTTC. Encoded protein: CASSYSSGQGGEQFF.

J is TRBJ1-1 and V is TRBV7-9, with D unresolved. The CDR3 runs 13 residues. Trimming removed 6 bases from V and 1 base from J, with 9 bases in between. Germline lookup yields CDR1 SEHNR and CDR2 FQNEAQ (reference sequence). The CDR3 DNA sequence: TGTGCCAGCAGGGATGCAGGGAACACTGAAGCTTTCTTT. Amino acid sequence: CASRDAGNTEAFF.

The gene calls are TRBV20-1 and TRBJ2-1, with a weak D call TRBD1 (6 bases). CDR1 is DFQATT, CDR2 SNEGSKA, per germline (reference sequence). CDR3 size: 10 residues. V shed 6 bases and J shed 7 bases, with 7 bases lying between them. The CDR3: CSAQGNEQFF. CDR3 DNA sequence: TGCAGTGCCCAGGGGAATGAGCAGTTCTTC.

The V gene is TRBV7-2, the J gene TRBJ2-3, with 10 nucleotides matching TRBD2. Germline V gives CDR1 SGHTA, CDR2 FQGNSA. Unmatched junction bases numbered 7, after V lost 6 bases and J lost 4 bases. CDR3 length: 15 amino acids. Here the CDR3 DNA reads TGTGCCAGCAGTCTCACTAGCGGGGTAGCAGATACGCAGTATTTT. It yields the protein CASSLTSGVADTQYF.

Only one count was recorded for this clonotype. V gene TRBV29-1 combines with J gene TRBJ1-2; D uncertain. V gave up 2 bases and J gave up 0 bases, with 10 bases separating them. From germline, CDR1 is SQVTM and CDR2 ANQGSEA. This CDR3 has 14 residues. In DNA form, the CDR3 reads TGCAGCGTTGAAAACAGAGACACTAACTATGGCTACACCTTC. It encodes CSVENRDTNYGYTF.

The V call is TRBV3-1, the J call TRBJ2-1; no clear D gene. The CDR3 is 13 residues long. Germline CDR1 is LGHDT and CDR2 is YNNKEL (reference sequence). Trimming shortened V by 7 bases and J by 6 bases, and 13 bases separated the two germline ends. CDR3 residues: CASTTGYSNEQFF. CDR3 DNA sequence: TGTGCCAGCACCACCGGTTACAGCAATGAGCAGTTCTTC.

The table lists this clonotype with a few counts. The DNA for the CDR3 is TGCAGCGTTGAAGTGGGACGAAGACTAGCGGGAGACCTCGGAGAGACCCAGTACTTC. As protein: CSVEVGRRLAGDLGETQYF. The chain couples TRBV29-1 to TRBJ2-5; 12 positions match TRBD2. The trim removed 1 base at V and 4 bases at J, leaving 16 bases unmatched. CDR3 length: 19 residues. CDR1 and CDR2 from the germline V gene are SQVTM and ANQGSEA. The variable domain in full, completed from reference TRBV29-1 and TRBJ2-5, reads SAVISQKPSRDICQRGTSLTIQCQVDSQVTMMFWYRQQPGQSLTLIATANQGSEATYESGFVIDKFPISRPNLTFSTLTVSNMSPEDSSIYLCSVEVGRRLAGDLGETQYFGPGTRLLVL.

The chain couples TRBV29-1 to TRBJ2-3; 9 bases agree with TRBD1. After removal of 7 bases from V and 4 bases from J, the junction contained 6 bases not matched to a gene. The CDR3 length is 13 residues. The germline V gene has CDR1 SQVTM and CDR2 ANQGSEA. The CDR3 protein is CSASQGAADTQYF. The CDR3 nucleotides read TGCAGCGCCTCACAGGGGGCTGCAGATACGCAGTATTTT.

On this clonotype: This could be a read error, since a much larger clone is one nucleotide away. The chain carries TRBV12-3 or TRBV12-4 and TRBJ2-5, with no clear D. The J call may be faulty, since TRBJ2-7 better matches the DNA end. The CDR3 is 12 amino acids. CDR3: CASSSWSNEQYF. CDR3 in DNA: TGTGCCAGCAGTTCTTGGAGTAACGAGCAGTACTTC.

J is TRBJ2-7 and V is TRBV7-2; 10 bases agree with TRBD2. The CDR3 loop spans 16 amino acids. The germline V gene encodes CDR1 SGHTA and CDR2 FQGNSA. J was trimmed by 0 bases and V by 4 bases; bases with no gene match: 6. Written as DNA, the CDR3 is TGTGCCAGCAGCTCAGCGGGAGGGCGCCTCTCCTACGAGCAGTACTTC. This encodes CASSSAGGRLSYEQYF.